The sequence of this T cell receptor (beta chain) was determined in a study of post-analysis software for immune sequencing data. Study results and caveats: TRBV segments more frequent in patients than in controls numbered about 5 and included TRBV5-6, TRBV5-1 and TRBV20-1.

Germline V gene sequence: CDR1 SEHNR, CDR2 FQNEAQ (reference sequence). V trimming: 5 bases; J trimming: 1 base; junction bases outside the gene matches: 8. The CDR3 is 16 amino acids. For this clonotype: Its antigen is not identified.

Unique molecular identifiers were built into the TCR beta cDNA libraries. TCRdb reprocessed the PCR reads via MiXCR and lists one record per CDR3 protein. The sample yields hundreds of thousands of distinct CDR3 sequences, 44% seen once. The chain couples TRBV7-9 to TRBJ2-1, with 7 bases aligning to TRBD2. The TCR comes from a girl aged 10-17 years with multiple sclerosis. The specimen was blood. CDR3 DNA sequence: TGTGCCAGCAGCCCTATTGGGCGGGGGTCCTACAATGAGCAGTTCTTC. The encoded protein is CASSPIGRGSYNEQFF.